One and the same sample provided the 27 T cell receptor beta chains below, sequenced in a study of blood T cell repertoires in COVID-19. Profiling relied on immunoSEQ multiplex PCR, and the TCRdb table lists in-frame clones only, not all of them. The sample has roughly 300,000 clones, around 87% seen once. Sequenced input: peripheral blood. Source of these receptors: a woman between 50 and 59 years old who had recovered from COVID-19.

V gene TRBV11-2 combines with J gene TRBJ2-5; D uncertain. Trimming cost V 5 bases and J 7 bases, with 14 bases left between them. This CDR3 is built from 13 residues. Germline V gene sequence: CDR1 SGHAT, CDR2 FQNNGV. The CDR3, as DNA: TGTGCCAGCAGCCCCGGTTTCATGGTGACCCAGTACTTC. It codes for CASSPGFMVTQYF.

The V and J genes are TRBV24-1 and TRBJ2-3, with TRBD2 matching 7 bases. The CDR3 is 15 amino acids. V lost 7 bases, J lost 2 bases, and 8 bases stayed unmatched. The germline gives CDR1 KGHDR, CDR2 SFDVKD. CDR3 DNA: TGTGCCACCAGCTTTGGGGGGGAGGTCACAGATACGCAGTATTTT. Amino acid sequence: CATSFGGEVTDTQYF.

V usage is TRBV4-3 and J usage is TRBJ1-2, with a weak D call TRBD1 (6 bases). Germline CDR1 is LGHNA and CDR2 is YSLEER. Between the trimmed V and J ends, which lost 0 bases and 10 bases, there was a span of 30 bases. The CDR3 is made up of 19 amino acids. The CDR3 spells CASSQELLVGTLYHPDYTF. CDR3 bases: TGCGCCAGCAGCCAAGAGCTACTTGTAGGGACACTCTATCATCCTGACTACACCTTC.

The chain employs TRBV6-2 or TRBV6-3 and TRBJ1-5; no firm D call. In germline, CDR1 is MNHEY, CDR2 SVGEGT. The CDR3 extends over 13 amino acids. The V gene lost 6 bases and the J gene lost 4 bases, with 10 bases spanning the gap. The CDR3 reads CASSPRENQPQHF. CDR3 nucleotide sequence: TGTGCCAGCAGCCCTAGAGAAAATCAGCCCCAGCATTTT.

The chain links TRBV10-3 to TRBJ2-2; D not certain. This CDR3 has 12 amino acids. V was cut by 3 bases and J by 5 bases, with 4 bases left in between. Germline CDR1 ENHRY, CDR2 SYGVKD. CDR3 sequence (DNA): TGTGCCATCAGTGAAGCAACCGGGGAGCTGTTTTTT. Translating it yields CAISEATGELFF.

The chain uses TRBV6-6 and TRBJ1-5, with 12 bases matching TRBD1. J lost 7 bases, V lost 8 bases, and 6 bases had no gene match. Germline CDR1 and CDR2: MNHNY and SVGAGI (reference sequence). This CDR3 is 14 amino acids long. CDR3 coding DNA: TGTGCCAGCGGGACAGGGGGCGCTTTGCAGCCCCAGCATTTT. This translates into CASGTGGALQPQHF.

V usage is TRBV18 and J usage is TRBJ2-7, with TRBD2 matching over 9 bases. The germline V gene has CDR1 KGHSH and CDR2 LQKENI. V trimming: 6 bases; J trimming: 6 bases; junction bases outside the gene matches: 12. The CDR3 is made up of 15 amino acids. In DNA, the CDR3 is TGTGCCAGCTCCCCCGGGGTAGCGGGAGATCCCGAGCAGTACTTC. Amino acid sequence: CASSPGVAGDPEQYF.

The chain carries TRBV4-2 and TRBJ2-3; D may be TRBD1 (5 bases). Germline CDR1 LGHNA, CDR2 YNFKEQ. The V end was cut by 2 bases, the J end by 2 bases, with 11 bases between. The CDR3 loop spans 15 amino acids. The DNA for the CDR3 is TGTGCCAGCAGCCAAAATGGACAAGACACAGATACGCAGTATTTT. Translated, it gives CASSQNGQDTDTQYF.

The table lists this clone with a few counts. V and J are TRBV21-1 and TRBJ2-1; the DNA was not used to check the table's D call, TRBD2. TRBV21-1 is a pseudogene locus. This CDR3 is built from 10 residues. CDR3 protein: CASSLSSGFF. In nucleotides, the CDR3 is TGTGCCAGCAGCCTCAGCTCGGGGTTCTTC.

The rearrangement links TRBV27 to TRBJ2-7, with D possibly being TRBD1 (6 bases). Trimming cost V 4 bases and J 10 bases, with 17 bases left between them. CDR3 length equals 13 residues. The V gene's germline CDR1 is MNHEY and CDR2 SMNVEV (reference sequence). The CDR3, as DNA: TGTGCCAGCAGTTCCGATCAATGGACAGTTCAGTACTTC. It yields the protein CASSSDQWTVQYF.

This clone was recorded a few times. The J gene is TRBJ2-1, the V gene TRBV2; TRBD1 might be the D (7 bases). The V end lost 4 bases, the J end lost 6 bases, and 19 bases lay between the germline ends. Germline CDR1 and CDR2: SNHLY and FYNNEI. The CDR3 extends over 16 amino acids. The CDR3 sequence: CASSGIGGQWSNEQFF. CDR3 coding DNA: TGTGCCAGCAGTGGAATCGGGGGACAGTGGAGCAATGAGCAGTTCTTC.

CDR3 coding DNA: TGTGCCACCAGTGATCCAACAGGGGGAGATGAAAAACTGTTTTTT. Protein sequence: CATSDPTGGDEKLFF. The genes are TRBV24-1 and TRBJ1-4; 8 bases are shared with TRBD1. The CDR3 runs to 15 residues. The junction had 5 bases not matched to a gene; V was cut back by 3 bases and J by 6 bases. CDR1 and CDR2 from the germline V gene are KGHDR and SFDVKD.

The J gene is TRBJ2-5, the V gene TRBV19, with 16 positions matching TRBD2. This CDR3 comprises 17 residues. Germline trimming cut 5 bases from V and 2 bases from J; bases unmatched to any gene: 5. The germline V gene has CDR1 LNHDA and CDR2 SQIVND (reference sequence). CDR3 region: CASSPGLAGGRQETQYF. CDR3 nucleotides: TGTGCCAGTAGTCCGGGACTAGCGGGAGGGCGTCAAGAGACCCAGTACTTC. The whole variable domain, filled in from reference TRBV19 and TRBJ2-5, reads DGGITQSPKYLFRKEGQNVTLSCEQNLNHDAMYWYRQDPGQGLRLIYYSQIVNDFQKGDIAEGYSVSREKKESFPLTVTSAQKNPTAFYLCASSPGLAGGRQETQYFGPGTRLLVL.

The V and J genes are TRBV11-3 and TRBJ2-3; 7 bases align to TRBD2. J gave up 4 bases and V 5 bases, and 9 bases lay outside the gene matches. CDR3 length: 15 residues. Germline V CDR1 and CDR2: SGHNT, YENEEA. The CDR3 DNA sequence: TGTGCCAGCAGCCCCGACGGGGGGATCGCAGATACGCAGTATTTT. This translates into CASSPDGGIADTQYF.

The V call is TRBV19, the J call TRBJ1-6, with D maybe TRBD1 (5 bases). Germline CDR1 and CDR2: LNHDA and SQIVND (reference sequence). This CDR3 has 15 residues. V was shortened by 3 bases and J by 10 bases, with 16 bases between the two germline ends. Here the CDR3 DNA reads TGTGCCAGTAGTATCGCACCCCGGAAGGGGTCACCCCTCCACTTT. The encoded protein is CASSIAPRKGSPLHF.

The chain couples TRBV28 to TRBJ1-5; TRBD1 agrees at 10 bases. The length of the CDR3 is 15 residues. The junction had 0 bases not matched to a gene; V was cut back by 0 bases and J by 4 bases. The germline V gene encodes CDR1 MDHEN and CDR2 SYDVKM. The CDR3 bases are TGTGCCAGCAGTTTATGGGGACAGGGGAATCAGCCCCAGCATTTT. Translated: CASSLWGQGNQPQHF.

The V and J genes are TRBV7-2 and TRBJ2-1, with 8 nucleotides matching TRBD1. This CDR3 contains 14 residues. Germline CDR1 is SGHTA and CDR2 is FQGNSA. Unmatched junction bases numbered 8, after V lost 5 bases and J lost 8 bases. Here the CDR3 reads CASSPDRVSHEQFF. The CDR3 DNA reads TGTGCCAGCAGCCCGGACAGGGTTTCCCATGAGCAGTTCTTC.

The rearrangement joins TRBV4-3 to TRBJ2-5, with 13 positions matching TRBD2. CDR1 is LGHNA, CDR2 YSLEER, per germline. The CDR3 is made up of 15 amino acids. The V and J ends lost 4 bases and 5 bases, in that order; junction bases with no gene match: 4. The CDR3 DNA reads TGCGCCAGCAGCCTAACTAGCGGGAGGGGTGAGACCCAGTACTTC. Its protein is CASSLTSGRGETQYF.

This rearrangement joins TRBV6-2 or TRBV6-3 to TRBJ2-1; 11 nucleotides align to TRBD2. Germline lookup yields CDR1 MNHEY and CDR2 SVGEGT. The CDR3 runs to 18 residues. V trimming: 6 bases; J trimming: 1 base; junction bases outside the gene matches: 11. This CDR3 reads CASSPPTSGAVSYNEQFF. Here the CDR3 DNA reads TGTGCCAGCAGCCCGCCGACTAGCGGGGCCGTTTCCTACAATGAGCAGTTCTTC.

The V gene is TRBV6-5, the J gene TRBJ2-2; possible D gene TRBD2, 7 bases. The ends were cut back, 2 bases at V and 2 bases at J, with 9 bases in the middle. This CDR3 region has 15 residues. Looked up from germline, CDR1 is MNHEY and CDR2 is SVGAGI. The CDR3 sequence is CASSYGGGNTGELFF. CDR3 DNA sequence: TGTGCCAGCAGTTACGGCGGGGGCAACACCGGGGAGCTGTTTTTT.

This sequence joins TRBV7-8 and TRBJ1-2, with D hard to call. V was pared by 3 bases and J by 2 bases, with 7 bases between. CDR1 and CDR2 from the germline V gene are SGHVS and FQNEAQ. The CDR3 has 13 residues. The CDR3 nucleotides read TGTGCCAGCAGCTTTACGGTGAACTATGGCTACACCTTC. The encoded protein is CASSFTVNYGYTF.

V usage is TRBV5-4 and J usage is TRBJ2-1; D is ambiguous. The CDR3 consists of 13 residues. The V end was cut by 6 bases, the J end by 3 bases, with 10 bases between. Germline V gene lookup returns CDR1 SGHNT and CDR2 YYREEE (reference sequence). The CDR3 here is CASTGFNYNEQFF. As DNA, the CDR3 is TGTGCCAGCACCGGTTTCAACTACAATGAGCAGTTCTTC.

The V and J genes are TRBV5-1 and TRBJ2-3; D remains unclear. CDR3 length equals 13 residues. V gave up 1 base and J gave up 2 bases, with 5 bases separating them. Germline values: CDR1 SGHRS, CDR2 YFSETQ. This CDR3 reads CASSLSVTDTQYF. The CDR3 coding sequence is TGCGCCAGCAGCTTGTCGGTCACAGATACGCAGTATTTT. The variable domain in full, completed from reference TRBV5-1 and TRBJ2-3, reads KAGVTQTPRYLIKTRGQQVTLSCSPISGHRSVSWYQQTPGQGLQFLFEYFSETQRNKGNFPGRFSGRQFSNSRSEMNVSTLELGDSALYLCASSLSVTDTQYFGPGTRLTVL.

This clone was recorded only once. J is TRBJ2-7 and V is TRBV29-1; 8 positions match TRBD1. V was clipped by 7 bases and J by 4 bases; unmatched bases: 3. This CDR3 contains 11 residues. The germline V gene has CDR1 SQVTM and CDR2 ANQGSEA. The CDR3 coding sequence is TGCAGCGCCCGGACAGGGTACGAGCAGTACTTC. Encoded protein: CSARTGYEQYF.

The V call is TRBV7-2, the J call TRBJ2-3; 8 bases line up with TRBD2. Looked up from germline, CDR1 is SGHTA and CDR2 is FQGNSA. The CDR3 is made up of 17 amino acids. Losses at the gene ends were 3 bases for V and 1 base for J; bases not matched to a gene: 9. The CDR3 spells CASSLGPTSVGTDTQYF. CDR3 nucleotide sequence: TGTGCCAGCAGCTTGGGACCGACTAGCGTTGGCACAGATACGCAGTATTTT.

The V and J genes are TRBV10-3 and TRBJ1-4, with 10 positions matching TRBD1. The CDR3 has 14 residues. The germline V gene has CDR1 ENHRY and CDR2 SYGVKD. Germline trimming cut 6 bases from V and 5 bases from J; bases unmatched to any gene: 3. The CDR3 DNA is TGTGCCATCAGCAGGGACAGGGGAAATGAAAAACTGTTTTTT. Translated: CAISRDRGNEKLFF.

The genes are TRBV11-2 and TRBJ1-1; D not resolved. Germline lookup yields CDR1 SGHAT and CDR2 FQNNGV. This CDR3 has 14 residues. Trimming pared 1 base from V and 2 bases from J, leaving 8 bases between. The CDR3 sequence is CASSLGTVNTEAFF. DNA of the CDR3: TGTGCCAGCAGCTTAGGTACAGTCAACACTGAAGCTTTCTTT.